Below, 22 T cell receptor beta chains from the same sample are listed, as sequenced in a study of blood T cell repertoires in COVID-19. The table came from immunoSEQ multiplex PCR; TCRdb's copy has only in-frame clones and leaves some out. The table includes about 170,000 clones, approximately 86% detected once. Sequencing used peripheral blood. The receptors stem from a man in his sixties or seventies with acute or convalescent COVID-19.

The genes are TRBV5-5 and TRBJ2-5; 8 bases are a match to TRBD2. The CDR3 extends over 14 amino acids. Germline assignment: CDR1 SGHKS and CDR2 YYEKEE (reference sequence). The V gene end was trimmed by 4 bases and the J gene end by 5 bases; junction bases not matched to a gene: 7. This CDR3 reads CASSPREGWETQYF. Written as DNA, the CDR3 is TGTGCCAGCAGCCCCCGGGAGGGATGGGAGACCCAGTACTTC.

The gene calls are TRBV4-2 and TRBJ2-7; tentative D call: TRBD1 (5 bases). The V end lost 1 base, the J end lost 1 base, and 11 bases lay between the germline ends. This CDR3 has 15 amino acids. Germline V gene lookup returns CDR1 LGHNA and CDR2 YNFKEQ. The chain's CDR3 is CASSQVGLESYEQYF. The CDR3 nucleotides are TGTGCCAGCAGCCAAGTGGGGCTAGAGTCCTACGAGCAGTACTTC.

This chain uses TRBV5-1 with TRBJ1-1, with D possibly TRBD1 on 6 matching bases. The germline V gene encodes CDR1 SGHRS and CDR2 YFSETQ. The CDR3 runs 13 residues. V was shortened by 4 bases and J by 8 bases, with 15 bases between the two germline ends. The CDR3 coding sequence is TGCGCCAGCAGCGTGAACAGGGATCGAGAAGCTTTCTTT. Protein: CASSVNRDREAFF.

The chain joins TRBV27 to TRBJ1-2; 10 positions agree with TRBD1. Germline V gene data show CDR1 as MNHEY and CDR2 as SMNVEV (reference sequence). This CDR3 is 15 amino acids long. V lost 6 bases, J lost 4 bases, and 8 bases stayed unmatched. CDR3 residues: CASRDGDRGSYGYTF. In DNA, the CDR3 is TGTGCCAGCAGGGACGGGGACAGGGGCTCCTATGGCTACACCTTC.

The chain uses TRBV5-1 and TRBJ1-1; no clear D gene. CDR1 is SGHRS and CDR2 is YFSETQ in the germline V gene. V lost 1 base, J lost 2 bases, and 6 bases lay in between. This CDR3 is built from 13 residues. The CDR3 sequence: CASSLSVNTEAFF. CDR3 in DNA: TGCGCCAGCAGCTTGTCGGTAAACACTGAAGCTTTCTTT.

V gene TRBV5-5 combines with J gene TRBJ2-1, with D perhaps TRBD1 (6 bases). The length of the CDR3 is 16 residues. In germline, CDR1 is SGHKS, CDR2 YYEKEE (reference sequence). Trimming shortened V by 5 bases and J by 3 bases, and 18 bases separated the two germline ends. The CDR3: CASSQYTGKHYNEQFF. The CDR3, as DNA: TGTGCCAGCAGTCAGTACACAGGGAAACACTACAATGAGCAGTTCTTC.

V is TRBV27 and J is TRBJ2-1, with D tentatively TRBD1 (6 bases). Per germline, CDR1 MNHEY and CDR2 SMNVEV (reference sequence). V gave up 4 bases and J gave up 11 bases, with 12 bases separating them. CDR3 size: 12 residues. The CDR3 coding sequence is TGTGCCAGCAGTTCCTACAGGGTGAAGCAGTTCTTC. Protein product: CASSSYRVKQFF.

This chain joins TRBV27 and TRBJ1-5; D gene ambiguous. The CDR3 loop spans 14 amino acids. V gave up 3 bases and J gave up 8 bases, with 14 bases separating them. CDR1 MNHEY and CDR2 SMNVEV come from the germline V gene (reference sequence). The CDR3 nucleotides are TGTGCCAGCAGTTTTAAGGTAAACAGAGAGCCCCAGCATTTT. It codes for CASSFKVNREPQHF.

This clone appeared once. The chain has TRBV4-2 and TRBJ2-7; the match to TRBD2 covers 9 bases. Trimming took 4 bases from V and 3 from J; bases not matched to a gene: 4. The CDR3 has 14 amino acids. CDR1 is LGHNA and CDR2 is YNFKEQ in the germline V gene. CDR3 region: CASSPSSGDYEQYF. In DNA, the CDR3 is TGTGCCAGCAGCCCCTCTAGCGGGGACTACGAGCAGTACTTC.

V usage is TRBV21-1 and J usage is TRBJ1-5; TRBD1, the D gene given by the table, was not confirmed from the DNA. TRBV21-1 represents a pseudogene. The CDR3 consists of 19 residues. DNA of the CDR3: TGTGCCAGCACTACGATCCGGCGAACAGGGGTAAAGGTAGGTCAGCCCCAGCATTTT. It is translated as CASTTIRRTGVKVGQPQHF.

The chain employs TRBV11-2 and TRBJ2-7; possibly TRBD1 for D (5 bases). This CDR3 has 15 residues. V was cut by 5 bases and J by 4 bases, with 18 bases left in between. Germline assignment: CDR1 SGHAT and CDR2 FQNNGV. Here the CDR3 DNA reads TGTGCCAGCAGCGTAAGGTCGCAGGGTGGTTACGAGCAGTACTTC. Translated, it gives CASSVRSQGGYEQYF.

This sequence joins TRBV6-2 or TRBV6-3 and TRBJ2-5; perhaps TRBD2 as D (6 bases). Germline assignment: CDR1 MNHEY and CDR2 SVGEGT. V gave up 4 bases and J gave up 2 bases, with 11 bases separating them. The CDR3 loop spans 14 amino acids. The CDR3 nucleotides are TGTGCCAGCAGTTTCGATGGGGGGCAAGAGACCCAGTACTTC. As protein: CASSFDGGQETQYF.

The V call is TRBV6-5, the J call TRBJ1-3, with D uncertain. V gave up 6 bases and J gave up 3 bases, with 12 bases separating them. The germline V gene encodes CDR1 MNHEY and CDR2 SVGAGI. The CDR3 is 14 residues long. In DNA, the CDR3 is TGTGCCAGCAGCGACCAGCCGGGTGGAAACACCATATATTTT. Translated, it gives CASSDQPGGNTIYF.

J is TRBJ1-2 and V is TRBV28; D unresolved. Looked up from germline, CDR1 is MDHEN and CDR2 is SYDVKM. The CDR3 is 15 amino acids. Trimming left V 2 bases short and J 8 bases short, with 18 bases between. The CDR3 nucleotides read TGTGCCAGCAGTTTAATGGGGAACGACGGGGTAGGCTACACCTTC. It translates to CASSLMGNDGVGYTF.

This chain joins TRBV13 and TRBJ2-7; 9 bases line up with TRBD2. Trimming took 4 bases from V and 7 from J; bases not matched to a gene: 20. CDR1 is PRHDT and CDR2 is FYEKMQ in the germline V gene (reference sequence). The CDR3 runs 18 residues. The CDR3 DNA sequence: TGTGCCAGCAGCTCCACACCCTCGACTAGCGGCCGCCCGGGGGAGCAGTACTTC. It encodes CASSSTPSTSGRPGEQYF.

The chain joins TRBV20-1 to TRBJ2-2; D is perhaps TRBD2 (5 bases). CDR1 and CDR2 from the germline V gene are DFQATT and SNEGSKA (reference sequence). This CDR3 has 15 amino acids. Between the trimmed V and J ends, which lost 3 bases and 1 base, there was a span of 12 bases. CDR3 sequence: CSASLGGGNTGELFF. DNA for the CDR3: TGCAGTGCTAGTTTGGGCGGAGGGAACACCGGGGAGCTGTTTTTT.

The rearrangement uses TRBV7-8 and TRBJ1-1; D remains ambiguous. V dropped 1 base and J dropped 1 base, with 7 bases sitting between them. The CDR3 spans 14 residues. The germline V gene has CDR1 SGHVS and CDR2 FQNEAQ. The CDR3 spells CASSLEDSNTEAFF. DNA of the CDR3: TGTGCCAGCAGCTTAGAGGACTCGAACACTGAAGCTTTCTTT.

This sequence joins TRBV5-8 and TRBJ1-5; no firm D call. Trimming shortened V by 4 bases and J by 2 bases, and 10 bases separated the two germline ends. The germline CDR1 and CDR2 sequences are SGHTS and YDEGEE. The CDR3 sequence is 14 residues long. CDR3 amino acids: CASSLGLGNQPQHF. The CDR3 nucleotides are TGTGCCAGCAGCCTCGGACTCGGCAATCAGCCCCAGCATTTT. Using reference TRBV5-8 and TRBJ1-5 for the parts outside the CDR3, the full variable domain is EAGVTQSPTHLIKTRGQQATLRCSPISGHTSVYWYQQALGLGLQFLLWYDEGEERNRGNFPPRFSGRQFPNYSSELNVNALELEDSALYLCASSLGLGNQPQHFGDGTRLSIL.

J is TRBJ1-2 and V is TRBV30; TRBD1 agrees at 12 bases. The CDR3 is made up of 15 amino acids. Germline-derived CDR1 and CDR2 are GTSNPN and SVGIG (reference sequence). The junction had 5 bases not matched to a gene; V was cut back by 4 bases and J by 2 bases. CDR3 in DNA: TGTGCCTGGACGGGACAGGGGGCATGGAACTATGGCTACACCTTC. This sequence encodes CAWTGQGAWNYGYTF.

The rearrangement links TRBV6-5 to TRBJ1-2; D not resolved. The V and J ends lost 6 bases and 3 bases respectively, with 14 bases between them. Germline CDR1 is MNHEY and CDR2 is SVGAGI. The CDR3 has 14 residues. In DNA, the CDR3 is TGTGCCAGCAGGGCCATTGGGCCGTACTATGGCTACACCTTC. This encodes CASRAIGPYYGYTF.

The chain's CDR3 is CATSDTSGTGDTQYF. As DNA, the CDR3 is TGTGCCACCAGTGATACTAGCGGGACTGGGGATACGCAGTATTTT. The rearrangement links TRBV24-1 to TRBJ2-3; 10 bases agree with TRBD2. Germline CDR1 KGHDR, CDR2 SFDVKD. With V trimmed by 3 bases and J by 6 bases, 5 bases remained unmatched. The CDR3 runs to 15 residues.

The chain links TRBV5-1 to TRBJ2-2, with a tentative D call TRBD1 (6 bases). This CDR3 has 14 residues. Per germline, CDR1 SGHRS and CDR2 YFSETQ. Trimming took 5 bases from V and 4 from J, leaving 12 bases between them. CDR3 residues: CASSNTGSTGELFF. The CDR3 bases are TGCGCCAGCAGTAATACAGGGTCCACCGGGGAGCTGTTTTTT.